This entry features one T cell receptor (beta chain) sequence. This sample was taken from a study of shared clonotypes between healthy human individuals. V was clipped by 7 bases and J by 2 bases, with 14 bases between them. The CDR3 extends over 14 amino acids. Germline V gene data show CDR1 as SEHNR and CDR2 as FQNEAQ (reference sequence). Sequencing was performed with immunoSEQ multiplex PCR; in TCRdb, only in-frame clones are kept and a portion is missing. The sample shows about 710,000 clones, 72% of them seen only once. The clonotype was recovered from a woman aged 25 to 45 in good health. The specimen sequenced was memory CD4+ T cells sorted from blood. Subset indicated: CD45RA-negative fraction. The rearrangement uses TRBV7-9 and TRBJ2-5; D is undetermined. The CDR3 loop reads CASTQGIDQETQYF. Here the CDR3 DNA reads TGTGCCAGCACCCAAGGAATCGATCAAGAGACCCAGTACTTC. The full variable domain, in which reference TRBV7-9 and TRBJ2-5 provide the parts outside the CDR3, is DTGVSQNPRHKITKRGQNVTFRCDPISEHNRLYWYRQTLGQGPEFLTYFQNEAQLEKSRLLSDRFSAERPKGSFSTLEIQRTEQGDSAMYLCASTQGIDQETQYFGPGTRLLVL.